Following are 27 T cell receptor beta chains from one sample sequenced in a study of T cell responses to AZD1222 COVID-19 vaccine. Profiling relied on immunoSEQ multiplex PCR, and the TCRdb table lists in-frame clones only, not all of them. The data show some 99,000 clones, approximately 86% seen once. This specimen was peripheral blood, taken on day 0 of MenACWY control vaccination. The receptors were sampled from an adult in good health.

The V gene is TRBV4-2, the J gene TRBJ1-5; no definite D call. Germline V CDR1 and CDR2: LGHNA, YNFKEQ. CDR3 length equals 12 residues. V was trimmed by 3 bases and J by 7 bases, leaving 7 bases between them. This CDR3 reads CASSQPQQPQHF. The DNA for the CDR3 is TGTGCCAGCAGCCAGCCCCAACAGCCCCAGCATTTT.

The CDR3 DNA sequence: TGTGCCAGCAGCCAAGTGAGCCGGGGACTAGCGGGAGCAGATACGCAGTATTTT. This gives the protein CASSQVSRGLAGADTQYF. The chain joins TRBV3-1 (or the pseudogene TRBV3-2) to TRBJ2-3, with 14 bases identical to TRBD2. V was clipped by 1 base and J by 4 bases; unmatched bases: 7. Germline-derived CDR1 and CDR2 are LGHDT and YNNKEL (reference sequence). The CDR3 is made up of 18 amino acids.

The chain couples TRBV2 to TRBJ1-1; no clear D. The CDR3 sequence is 13 residues long. The V gene lost 7 bases and the J gene lost 1 base, with 10 bases spanning the gap. Per germline, CDR1 SNHLY and CDR2 FYNNEI. The CDR3 sequence: CASTGGPNTEAFF. In DNA, the CDR3 is TGTGCCAGCACCGGTGGACCGAACACTGAAGCTTTCTTT.

The V and J genes are TRBV19 and TRBJ1-2, with D unresolved. Germline CDR1 reads LNHDA; CDR2 reads SQIVND (reference sequence). The CDR3 length is 13 residues. Trimming pared 3 bases from V and 4 bases from J, leaving 9 bases between. In DNA form, the CDR3 reads TGTGCCAGTAGTATTATGGATTTCTATGGCTACACCTTC. Protein product: CASSIMDFYGYTF.

This clone was seen a few times. The chain carries TRBV4-1 and TRBJ1-2; a possible D gene is TRBD1 (6 bases). From germline, CDR1 is MGHRA and CDR2 YSYEKL. CDR3 length: 15 amino acids. The ends were cut back, 1 base at V and 2 bases at J, with 11 bases in the middle. The CDR3 loop is CASSQGRDKNYGYTF. CDR3 DNA: TGCGCCAGCAGCCAAGGCAGGGACAAAAACTATGGCTACACCTTC.

The J gene is TRBJ1-4, the V gene TRBV28; D remains ambiguous. Germline CDR1 and CDR2: MDHEN and SYDVKM. The length of the CDR3 is 18 residues. Between the trimmed V and J ends, which lost 4 bases and 0 bases, there was a span of 18 bases. The CDR3 region is CASSSPTLTRATNEKLFF. The CDR3 DNA reads as TGTGCCAGCAGTTCCCCCACGCTGACACGTGCAACTAATGAAAAACTGTTTTTT.

This sequence joins TRBV4-2 and TRBJ1-6; 7 nucleotides agree with TRBD1. Germline CDR1 LGHNA, CDR2 YNFKEQ. This CDR3 contains 17 residues. The V segment lost 0 bases and the J segment 8 bases; nucleotides outside the gene matches: 10. CDR3 sequence (DNA): TGTGCCAGCAGCCAAGACTCCCCAGGGGGTCGGTATTCACCCCTCCACTTT. Translating gives CASSQDSPGGRYSPLHF.

The rearrangement joins TRBV5-1 to TRBJ2-1; no definite D call. The CDR3 runs 17 residues. From germline, CDR1 is SGHRS and CDR2 YFSETQ. V was clipped by 0 bases and J by 0 bases, with 13 bases between them. The CDR3 nucleotides read TGCGCCAGCAGCTTGGAAAGCCGCTCAATCTCCTACAATGAGCAGTTCTTC. Translated, it gives CASSLESRSISYNEQFF.

The chain links TRBV5-6 to TRBJ1-1; D is undetermined. The V gene lost 4 bases and the J gene lost 4 bases, with 11 bases spanning the gap. Germline lookup yields CDR1 SGHDT and CDR2 YYEEEE. The CDR3 length is 13 residues. CDR3 in amino acids: CASSPPMATEAFF. CDR3 DNA: TGTGCCAGCAGCCCCCCGATGGCCACTGAAGCTTTCTTT.

This clone appeared a few times. V gene TRBV30 combines with J gene TRBJ1-5; D is unresolved. This CDR3 has 15 amino acids. CDR1 and CDR2 (germline): GTSNPN, SVGIG (reference sequence). V lost 3 bases and J lost 0, with 12 bases in between. CDR3 nucleotides: TGTGCCTGGAGCGTCTTCGGGAGTAGCAATCAGCCCCAGCATTTT. Translated: CAWSVFGSSNQPQHF.

CDR3 protein: CASSYDVGAIYF. CDR3 nucleotide sequence: TGTGCCAGCAGTTATGATGTAGGCGCCATATATTTT. This chain links TRBV6-6 with TRBJ1-3; D uncertain. The CDR3 has 12 residues. V was shortened by 3 bases and J by 11 bases, with 11 bases between the two germline ends. Germline V gene sequence: CDR1 MNHNY, CDR2 SVGAGI (reference sequence).

The chain combines TRBV27 with TRBJ2-1, with 8 bases that match TRBD2. Unmatched junction bases numbered 5, after V lost 11 bases and J lost 2 bases. Germline V gene data show CDR1 as MNHEY and CDR2 as SMNVEV (reference sequence). The CDR3 consists of 13 residues. This CDR3 reads CAARGGPYNEQFF. Here the CDR3 DNA reads TGTGCCGCCCGGGGGGGTCCCTACAATGAGCAGTTCTTC.

This clone was seen only a few times. The rearrangement links TRBV19 to TRBJ1-5; D gene unclear. The germline gives CDR1 LNHDA, CDR2 SQIVND (reference sequence). With 7 bases removed from V and 5 bases from J, the gap between germline ends came to 9 bases. The CDR3 totals 12 residues. This CDR3 is CASKPDDQPQHF. CDR3 DNA: TGTGCCAGTAAGCCAGACGATCAGCCCCAGCATTTT.

This chain joins TRBV30 and TRBJ2-3, with 11 bases that match TRBD2. The V and J ends lost 5 bases and 4 bases, in that order; junction bases with no gene match: 14. The germline V gene has CDR1 GTSNPN and CDR2 SVGIG (reference sequence). This CDR3 contains 17 residues. The CDR3 loop reads CAWDPATSGVWSDTQYF. The CDR3, as DNA: TGTGCCTGGGATCCTGCGACTAGCGGGGTTTGGTCAGATACGCAGTATTTT.

The DNA of the CDR3 is TGTGCCAGCAGTGCGCGGACAGGAGGCCCAAATGAGCAGTTCTTC. Its protein is CASSARTGGPNEQFF. The rearrangement uses TRBV2 and TRBJ2-1; 7 bases match TRBD1. V shed 4 bases and J 7 bases; nucleotides not matched to a gene: 10. Germline V CDR1 and CDR2: SNHLY, FYNNEI. The CDR3 sequence is 15 residues long.

J is TRBJ1-3 and V is TRBV4-2, with D unresolved. Germline loops: CDR1 LGHNA, CDR2 YNFKEQ. V was pared by 4 bases and J by 0 bases, with 13 bases between. The CDR3 sequence is 16 residues long. CDR3 sequence: CASSPLAGPSGNTIYF. The CDR3 DNA follows: TGTGCCAGCAGCCCCCTGGCAGGCCCCTCTGGAAACACCATATATTTT.

The chain employs TRBV5-1 and TRBJ1-4, with TRBD1 as a possible D gene (5 bases). Germline CDR1 SGHRS, CDR2 YFSETQ. The CDR3 consists of 17 residues. Trimming pared 2 bases from V and 0 bases from J, leaving 14 bases between. CDR3 amino acids: CASSFQPPTATNEKLFF. The CDR3 bases are TGCGCCAGCAGCTTCCAACCTCCGACAGCAACTAATGAAAAACTGTTTTTT.

This clone was observed a single time. The chain is built from TRBV27 and TRBJ2-7; D not certain. Germline CDR1 reads MNHEY; CDR2 reads SMNVEV (reference sequence). V lost 2 bases and J lost 7, with 12 bases in between. This CDR3 has 13 amino acids. CDR3 residues: CASSLPTVWEQYF. CDR3 nucleotides: TGTGCCAGCAGTTTACCCACCGTTTGGGAGCAGTACTTC.

This clone was counted once. The chain employs TRBV18 and TRBJ2-7; possibly TRBD2 for D (5 bases). Trimming cost V 3 bases and J 6 bases, with 15 bases left between them. The CDR3 is 14 residues long. CDR1 and CDR2 from the germline V gene are KGHSH and LQKENI. This CDR3 reads CASSPGSERAEQYF. CDR3 sequence (DNA): TGTGCCAGCTCACCGGGGAGTGAAAGGGCCGAGCAGTACTTC.

This chain connects TRBV6-2 or TRBV6-3 to TRBJ1-1, with 8 bases aligning to TRBD1. The CDR3 is 15 residues long. With V trimmed by 4 bases and J by 6 bases, 10 bases remained unmatched. Germline V gene sequence: CDR1 MNHEY, CDR2 SVGEGT. CDR3 amino acids: CASSWISGGRSEAFF. The DNA of the CDR3 is TGTGCCAGCAGTTGGATTTCAGGGGGCAGGTCTGAAGCTTTCTTT.

The chain employs TRBV11-3 and TRBJ2-7; D remains unclear. Per the germline V gene, CDR1 is SGHNT and CDR2 is YENEEA. This CDR3 contains 15 residues. The V end was cut by 1 base, the J end by 2 bases, with 12 bases between. The CDR3 region has the DNA TGTGCCAGCAGCTTAGCCGCAGGCGTAACCTACGAGCAGTACTTC. This translates into CASSLAAGVTYEQYF.

This clone has just one count. The chain recombines TRBV28 with TRBJ1-6; weak D call: TRBD1 (5 bases). V was pared by 6 bases and J by 9 bases, with 12 bases between. There are 13 residues in the CDR3. CDR1 and CDR2 (germline): MDHEN, SYDVKM. This CDR3 reads CASSVWGVSPLHF. In nucleotides, the CDR3 is TGTGCCAGCAGCGTGTGGGGGGTTTCACCCCTCCACTTT.

This chain uses TRBV3-1 (or the pseudogene TRBV3-2) with TRBJ1-1, with a tentative D call TRBD1 (5 bases). Germline values: CDR1 LGHDT, CDR2 YNNKEL (reference sequence). The V end lost 1 base, the J end lost 1 base, and 10 bases lay between the germline ends. This CDR3 is built from 15 residues. In DNA, the CDR3 is TGTGCCAGCAGCCAAGTCGGGGGATCGAACACTGAAGCTTTCTTT. It encodes CASSQVGGSNTEAFF.

This clone showed up just once. CDR3 region: CATSDLSTGNTIYF. Written as DNA, the CDR3 is TGTGCCACCAGTGATTTGTCGACTGGAAACACCATATATTTT. The V and J genes are TRBV24-1 and TRBJ1-3; D is uncertain. Germline V gives CDR1 KGHDR, CDR2 SFDVKD. The CDR3 sequence is 14 residues long. The V and J ends lost 0 bases and 2 bases respectively, with 4 bases between them.

The chain employs TRBV28 and TRBJ2-7; 10 positions match TRBD1. The V gene end was trimmed by 6 bases and the J gene end by 9 bases; junction bases not matched to a gene: 8. This CDR3 is 13 amino acids long. Germline V gene data show CDR1 as MDHEN and CDR2 as SYDVKM. This CDR3 reads CASSLGQGKRQYF. The CDR3 DNA sequence: TGTGCCAGCAGCCTGGGACAGGGGAAGAGGCAGTACTTC.

The chain couples TRBV3-1 (or the pseudogene TRBV3-2) to TRBJ1-1; 7 positions match TRBD1. Germline V lookup: CDR1 LGHDT, CDR2 YNNKEL (reference sequence). V lost 2 bases to trimming and J lost 4 bases; unmatched junction nucleotides: 7. There are 15 residues in the CDR3. The DNA of the CDR3 is TGTGCCAGCAGCCAAACCCCGACAGGGTTCACTGAAGCTTTCTTT. It translates to CASSQTPTGFTEAFF.

This chain joins TRBV28 and TRBJ2-7; D is possibly TRBD2 (5 bases). CDR1 is MDHEN and CDR2 is SYDVKM in the germline V gene. The CDR3 contains 16 residues. V was pared by 6 bases and J by 2 bases, with 20 bases between. Here the CDR3 reads CASRSRASLKTYEQYF. The CDR3 DNA reads TGTGCCAGCAGATCTCGAGCTAGCCTTAAAACCTACGAGCAGTACTTC.